Below are 2 T cell receptor beta chains sequenced from a single sample in a study of blood T cell repertoires in COVID-19 (dated by TCRdb to the early 2020s). The library relied on the immunoSEQ multiplex PCR assay. TCRdb retrieved this table from immuneACCESS and kept in-frame rearrangements only. Not all clones are present; in checked studies, unresolved V genes account for under half, and no reason is known for the remainder. In all, the sample holds 150,000 to 200,000 clones, and around 89% of those were seen once. The ten largest clones take up approximately 5.5% of the sample. The sample taken for sequencing was peripheral blood. These receptors originate from a man aged 35-49 years with active or convalescent COVID-19.

The sample holds one count of this clone. V is TRBV4-1 and J is TRBJ2-5; 14 nucleotides align to TRBD2. Germline lookup yields CDR1 MGHRA and CDR2 YSYEKL. The CDR3 consists of 15 residues. After removal of 4 bases from V and 3 bases from J, the junction contained 1 base not matched to a gene. CDR3 coding DNA: TGCGCCAGCAGCCCGGGACTAGCGGGGGAAGAGACCCAGTACTTC. It yields the protein CASSPGLAGEETQYF.

This chain links TRBV5-5 with TRBJ2-2; D gene uncertain. Germline V gene data show CDR1 as SGHKS and CDR2 as YYEKEE (reference sequence). V lost 4 bases to trimming and J lost 6 bases, with 10 bases between them. This CDR3 has 13 amino acids. The CDR3 region is CASSPSRAGELFF. The CDR3 bases are TGTGCCAGCAGCCCCTCCCGGGCCGGGGAGCTGTTTTTT.